These 11 T cell receptor beta chains share one sample of origin, sequenced in a study of blood T cell repertoires in COVID-19. Method: immunoSEQ multiplex PCR; TCRdb's copy keeps in-frame clones and lacks some. Here the sample spans roughly 250,000 clones, more than 70% being singletons. The sample consisted of peripheral blood. The origin of the receptors is a woman in her thirties or forties who had recovered from COVID-19.

This chain connects TRBV18 to TRBJ2-2, with TRBD1 matching 10 bases. Losses at the gene ends were 3 bases for V and 8 bases for J; bases not matched to a gene: 6. The CDR3 loop spans 15 amino acids. Per the germline V gene, CDR1 is KGHSH and CDR2 is LQKENI. The CDR3 DNA follows: TGTGCCAGCTCACCCGGACAGGGGGAAACTGGGGAGCTGTTTTTT. Protein sequence: CASSPGQGETGELFF.

This clone was counted once. The V gene is TRBV28, the J gene TRBJ2-7; TRBD2 matches at 10 bases. The CDR3 totals 13 residues. Trimming removed 8 bases from V and 4 bases from J; junction bases left unmatched: 5. The germline gives CDR1 MDHEN, CDR2 SYDVKM. In DNA, the CDR3 is TGTGCCAGCCTACGACTAGCGGGTTACGAGCAGTACTTC. Its protein is CASLRLAGYEQYF.

This sequence joins TRBV4-2 and TRBJ2-3, with 13 bases identical to TRBD2. CDR1 and CDR2 (germline): LGHNA, YNFKEQ. Trimming removed 8 bases from V and 0 bases from J; junction bases left unmatched: 20. The CDR3 extends over 21 amino acids. CDR3 nucleotide sequence: TGTGCCAGCCGCCCCGCTCAGACTAGCGGGAGGCTCAGCTCTAGCACAGATACGCAGTATTTT. The encoded protein is CASRPAQTSGRLSSSTDTQYF.

This chain connects TRBV14 to TRBJ2-1; D gene unclear. The ends were cut back, 5 bases at V and 0 bases at J, with 5 bases in the middle. Germline assignment: CDR1 SGHDN and CDR2 FVKESK. This CDR3 is built from 13 residues. CDR3 bases: TGTGCCAGCAGCAAACACTCCTACAATGAGCAGTTCTTC. Amino acids: CASSKHSYNEQFF.

The CDR3 region is CASSLAFNTEAFF. CDR3 DNA: TGCGCCAGCAGCTTGGCTTTCAACACTGAAGCTTTCTTT. The rearrangement joins TRBV5-1 to TRBJ1-1; no definite D call. This CDR3 has 13 residues. Germline-derived CDR1 and CDR2 are SGHRS and YFSETQ. Trimming cost V 0 bases and J 2 bases, with 5 bases left between them. Variable domain in full (rest from reference TRBV5-1 and TRBJ1-1): KAGVTQTPRYLIKTRGQQVTLSCSPISGHRSVSWYQQTPGQGLQFLFEYFSETQRNKGNFPGRFSGRQFSNSRSEMNVSTLELGDSALYLCASSLAFNTEAFFGQGTRLTVV.

The chain uses TRBV4-1 and TRBJ1-6; 7 nucleotides align to TRBD1. Germline CDR1 is MGHRA and CDR2 is YSYEKL. The trim removed 3 bases at V and 8 bases at J, leaving 10 bases unmatched. The CDR3 has 16 residues. The CDR3 DNA follows: TGCGCCAGCAGCCAGGGCCCCAACAGGGGCGATTCACCCCTCCACTTT. As protein: CASSQGPNRGDSPLHF.

The rearrangement links TRBV6-2 or TRBV6-3 to TRBJ2-2; 8 bases match TRBD1. CDR1 and CDR2 (germline): MNHEY, SVGEGT. There are 17 residues in the CDR3. After removal of 2 bases from V and 9 bases from J, the junction contained 14 bases not matched to a gene. As DNA, the CDR3 is TGTGCCAGCAGTTACGCGACGACAGGGGAAAGGGTCCGGGAGCTGTTTTTT. Translation gives CASSYATTGERVRELFF.

CDR3 region: CASRGDSKNIQYF. CDR3 bases: TGTGCCAGCAGGGGAGATAGCAAAAACATTCAGTACTTC. V and J are TRBV11-3 and TRBJ2-4; D might be TRBD2 (5 bases). Germline loops: CDR1 SGHNT, CDR2 YENEEA. The V end lost 6 bases, the J end lost 3 bases, and 9 bases lay between the germline ends. The CDR3 consists of 13 residues.

V is TRBV28 and J is TRBJ1-5, with 7 bases matching TRBD1. Germline values: CDR1 MDHEN, CDR2 SYDVKM. The CDR3 runs 11 residues. J was trimmed by 11 bases and V by 6 bases; bases with no gene match: 4. The DNA of the CDR3 is TGTGCCAGCAGATACAGGGGTTCCCAGCATTTT. It translates to CASRYRGSQHF.

The rearrangement uses TRBV3-1 (or the pseudogene TRBV3-2) and TRBJ1-4; 10 nucleotides agree with TRBD1. This CDR3 spans 13 amino acids. V lost 8 bases, J lost 6 bases, and 3 bases stayed unmatched. In germline, CDR1 is LGHDT, CDR2 YNNKEL (reference sequence). Written as DNA, the CDR3 is TGTGCCAGCGGCGGGACAGGGGATGAAAAACTGTTTTTT. Encoded protein: CASGGTGDEKLFF.

Comment on this clone: A read error is possible here, since a much larger clone lies one base away. This chain joins TRBV5-1 and TRBJ2-1, with 9 bases aligning to TRBD2. V shed 0 bases, J shed 3 bases, and the junction held 1 base outside the gene matches. Germline-derived CDR1 and CDR2 are SGHRS and YFSETQ. The CDR3 consists of 15 residues. CDR3 coding DNA: TGCGCCAGCAGCTTGGCTAGCGGGAACTACAATGAGCAGTTCTTC. This sequence encodes CASSLASGNYNEQFF.